Below are 8 T cell receptor beta chains sequenced from a single sample in a study of T cells after posttransplantation cyclophosphamide. Assay used: immunoSEQ multiplex PCR; TCRdb lists only in-frame clones, some missing. This sample yields 9,900 or so clones, of which over 80% are seen a single time; over 15% belongs to the top ten. Busulfan-fludarabine conditioning, marrow transplant, and cyclophosphamide on days +3 and +4 were administered. Specimen: PBMCs, collected about 1,700 days after allogeneic stem cell transplant with posttransplant cyclophosphamide. Receptors originate from a female patient aged 50 to 65 who received an allogeneic stem cell transplant from a related donor, was CMV-positive, and had no GVHD. Some T cells may be graft donor cells.

This clone was seen a single time. The V and J genes are TRBV5-8 and TRBJ1-1; 7 positions match TRBD1. Germline V gene lookup returns CDR1 SGHTS and CDR2 YDEGEE. V shed 4 bases and J 4 bases; nucleotides not matched to a gene: 13. The CDR3 extends over 16 amino acids. The CDR3 bases are TGTGCCAGCAGCGACTTCGCTGGAGGGGGCGGCACTGAAGCTTTCTTT. Its protein product is CASSDFAGGGGTEAFF. Full variable domain (rest looked up from reference TRBV5-8 and TRBJ1-1): EAGVTQSPTHLIKTRGQQATLRCSPISGHTSVYWYQQALGLGLQFLLWYDEGEERNRGNFPPRFSGRQFPNYSSELNVNALELEDSALYLCASSDFAGGGGTEAFFGQGTRLTVV.

The chain carries TRBV11-3 and TRBJ1-1; 9 bases are shared with TRBD1. V trimming: 4 bases; J trimming: 5 bases; junction bases outside the gene matches: 11. CDR1 and CDR2 (germline): SGHNT, YENEEA. The CDR3 runs 16 residues. CDR3 loop: CASSSYEGQGNTEAFF. Written as DNA, the CDR3 is TGTGCCAGCAGCTCCTACGAGGGACAGGGAAATACTGAAGCTTTCTTT.

This rearrangement joins TRBV7-9 to TRBJ2-1, with 11 bases identical to TRBD2. The germline V gene encodes CDR1 SEHNR and CDR2 FQNEAQ (reference sequence). Trimming at V came to 0 bases and at J to 9 bases, leaving 7 bases not matched to a gene. CDR3 length: 16 residues. CDR3 in DNA: TGTGCCAGCAGCTTAGCTATAGCGGGAGGGCTCGGTGAGCAGTTCTTC. Its protein product is CASSLAIAGGLGEQFF. The full variable domain, completed using reference TRBV7-9 and TRBJ2-1, is DTGVSQNPRHKITKRGQNVTFRCDPISEHNRLYWYRQTLGQGPEFLTYFQNEAQLEKSRLLSDRFSAERPKGSFSTLEIQRTEQGDSAMYLCASSLAIAGGLGEQFFGPGTRLTVL.

The chain employs TRBV10-3 and TRBJ2-3; D gene uncertain. CDR3 length: 14 residues. CDR1 ENHRY and CDR2 SYGVKD come from the germline V gene. V shed 5 bases and J shed 1 base, with 10 bases lying between them. CDR3 residues: CAISPEIRTDTQYF. In DNA, the CDR3 is TGTGCCATCAGTCCGGAGATCCGCACAGATACGCAGTATTTT.

This clone showed up just once. Here the CDR3 DNA reads TGTGCCAGCAGTTATGGGCAGGTAACTAGCACAGATACGCAGTATTTT. Protein sequence: CASSYGQVTSTDTQYF. J is TRBJ2-3 and V is TRBV6-6, with D unresolved. From germline, CDR1 is MNHNY and CDR2 SVGAGI (reference sequence). Deletions cut 3 bases from V and 0 bases from J, with 13 bases between. The CDR3 has 16 amino acids.

The count of this clone is one. The chain is built from TRBV5-1 and TRBJ1-2; D unresolved. Trimming pared 3 bases from V and 4 bases from J, leaving 4 bases between. The CDR3 totals 11 residues. Per germline, CDR1 SGHRS and CDR2 YFSETQ. The CDR3 sequence is CASSSIYGYTF. CDR3 in DNA: TGCGCCAGCAGCTCCATCTATGGCTACACCTTC. The full variable domain, rest sourced from reference TRBV5-1 and TRBJ1-2, is KAGVTQTPRYLIKTRGQQVTLSCSPISGHRSVSWYQQTPGQGLQFLFEYFSETQRNKGNFPGRFSGRQFSNSRSEMNVSTLELGDSALYLCASSSIYGYTFGSGTRLTVV.

V usage is TRBV19 and J usage is TRBJ2-1; TRBD2 aligns across 11 bases. The germline V gene has CDR1 LNHDA and CDR2 SQIVND (reference sequence). V lost 6 bases, J lost 2 bases, and 3 bases stayed unmatched. The CDR3 covers 15 residues. CDR3 sequence reads: CASSLLAGAYNEQFF. As DNA, the CDR3 is TGTGCCAGTAGCCTACTAGCGGGAGCCTACAATGAGCAGTTCTTC.

The gene calls are TRBV30 and TRBJ2-7; TRBD1 matches at 8 bases. The CDR3 contains 13 residues. After removal of 3 bases from V and 5 bases from J, the junction contained 6 bases not matched to a gene. Germline CDR1 and CDR2: GTSNPN and SVGIG (reference sequence). The CDR3 bases are TGTGCCTGGAGCCCGGGACAGGTACACGAGCAGTACTTC. Protein sequence: CAWSPGQVHEQYF.